The source of this T cell receptor beta chain is a study of CD8 T cells in ankylosing spondylitis. At least ten counts were recorded for this clonotype. Its antigen is undetermined. The study, taken as a whole, reports: Reportedly, matched ankylosing spondylitis synovial fluid was significantly enriched for disease-linked clones.

TCRdb reprocessed the 5' RACE reads via MiXCR and lists one record per CDR3 protein. The table lists some 140,000 distinct CDR3 sequences, roughly 8.8% of them singletons. Germline CDR1 and CDR2: SGHTA and FQGNSA. The ends were cut back, 5 bases at V and 0 bases at J, with 17 bases in the middle. This CDR3 has 17 residues. Sequences were obtained from synovial fluid, either unsorted or a sorted T cell fraction (not recorded which). The receptor was isolated from a male donor with ankylosing spondylitis. J is TRBJ1-3 and V is TRBV7-2; D gene ambiguous. CDR3 in DNA: TGTGCCAGCAGCCAATGGATCGGTCCTAACTCTGGAAACACCATATATTTT. Its translation is CASSQWIGPNSGNTIYF.